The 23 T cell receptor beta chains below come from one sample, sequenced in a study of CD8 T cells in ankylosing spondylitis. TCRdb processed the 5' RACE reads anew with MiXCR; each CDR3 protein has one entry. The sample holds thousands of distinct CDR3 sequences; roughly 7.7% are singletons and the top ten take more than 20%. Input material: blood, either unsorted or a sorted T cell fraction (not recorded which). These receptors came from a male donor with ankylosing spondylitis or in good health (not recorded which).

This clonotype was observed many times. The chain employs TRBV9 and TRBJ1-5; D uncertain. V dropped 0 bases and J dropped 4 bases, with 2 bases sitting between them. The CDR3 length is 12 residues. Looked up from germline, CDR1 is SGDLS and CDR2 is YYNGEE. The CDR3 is CASSVGNQPQHF. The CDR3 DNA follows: TGTGCCAGCAGCGTAGGGAATCAGCCCCAGCATTTT.

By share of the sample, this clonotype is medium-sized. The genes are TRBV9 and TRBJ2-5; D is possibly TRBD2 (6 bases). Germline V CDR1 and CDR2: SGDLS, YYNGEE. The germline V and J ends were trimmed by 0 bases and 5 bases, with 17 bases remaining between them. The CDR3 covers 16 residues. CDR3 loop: CASSVVAGSPAETQYF. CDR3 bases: TGTGCCAGCAGCGTAGTTGCCGGGAGCCCAGCGGAGACCCAGTACTTC.

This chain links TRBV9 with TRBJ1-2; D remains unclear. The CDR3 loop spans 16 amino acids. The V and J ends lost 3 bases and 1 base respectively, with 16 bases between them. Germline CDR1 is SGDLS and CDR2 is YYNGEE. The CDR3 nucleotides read TGTGCCAGCAGCGATTCCAGTCTGCACCTTAACTATGGCTACACCTTC. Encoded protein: CASSDSSLHLNYGYTF. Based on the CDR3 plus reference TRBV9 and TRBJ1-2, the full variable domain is DSGVTQTPKHLITATGQRVTLRCSPRSGDLSVYWYQQSLDQGLQFLIQYYNGEERAKGNILERFSAQQFPDLHSELNLSSLELGDSALYFCASSDSSLHLNYGYTFGSGTRLTVV.

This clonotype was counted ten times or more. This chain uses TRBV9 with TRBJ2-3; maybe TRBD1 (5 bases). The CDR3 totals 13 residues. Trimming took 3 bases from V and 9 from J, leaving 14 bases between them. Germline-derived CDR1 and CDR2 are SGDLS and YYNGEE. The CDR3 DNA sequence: TGTGCCAGCAGCGATGAACAGGTTCAGACGCAGTATTTT. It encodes CASSDEQVQTQYF. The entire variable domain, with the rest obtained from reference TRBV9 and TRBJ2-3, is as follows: DSGVTQTPKHLITATGQRVTLRCSPRSGDLSVYWYQQSLDQGLQFLIQYYNGEERAKGNILERFSAQQFPDLHSELNLSSLELGDSALYFCASSDEQVQTQYFGPGTRLTVL.

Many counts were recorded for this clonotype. CDR3 nucleotides: TGTGCCAGCAGAAAAAGCCCGACAGGGAGCCACGAGCAGTACGTC. Its protein product is CASRKSPTGSHEQYV. This chain joins TRBV21-1 and TRBJ2-7; the table's TRBD1 call for D was not verified on the DNA. TRBV21-1 corresponds to a pseudogene. This CDR3 is 15 amino acids long.

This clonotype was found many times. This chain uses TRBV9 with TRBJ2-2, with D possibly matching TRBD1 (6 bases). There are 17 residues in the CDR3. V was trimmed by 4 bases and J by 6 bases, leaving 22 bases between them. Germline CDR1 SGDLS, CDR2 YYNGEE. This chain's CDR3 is CASSPRRGQSPAGELFF. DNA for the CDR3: TGTGCCAGCAGCCCTAGACGAGGACAGAGTCCTGCCGGGGAGCTGTTTTTT. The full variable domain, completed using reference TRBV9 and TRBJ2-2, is DSGVTQTPKHLITATGQRVTLRCSPRSGDLSVYWYQQSLDQGLQFLIQYYNGEERAKGNILERFSAQQFPDLHSELNLSSLELGDSALYFCASSPRRGQSPAGELFFGEGSRLTVL.

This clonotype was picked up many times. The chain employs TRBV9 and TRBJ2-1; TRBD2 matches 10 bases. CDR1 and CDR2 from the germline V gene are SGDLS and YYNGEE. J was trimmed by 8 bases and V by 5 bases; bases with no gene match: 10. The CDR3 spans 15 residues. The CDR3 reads CASRRSGGAADEQFF. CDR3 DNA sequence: TGTGCCAGCAGGCGGAGCGGGGGGGCCGCAGATGAGCAGTTCTTC.

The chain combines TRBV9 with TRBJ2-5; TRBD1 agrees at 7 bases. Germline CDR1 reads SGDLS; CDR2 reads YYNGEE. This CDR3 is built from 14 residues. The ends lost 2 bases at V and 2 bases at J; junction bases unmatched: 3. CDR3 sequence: CASSVETGQETQYF. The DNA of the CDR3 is TGTGCCAGCAGCGTTGAGACAGGGCAAGAGACCCAGTACTTC. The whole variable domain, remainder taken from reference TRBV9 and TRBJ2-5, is DSGVTQTPKHLITATGQRVTLRCSPRSGDLSVYWYQQSLDQGLQFLIQYYNGEERAKGNILERFSAQQFPDLHSELNLSSLELGDSALYFCASSVETGQETQYFGPGTRLLVL.

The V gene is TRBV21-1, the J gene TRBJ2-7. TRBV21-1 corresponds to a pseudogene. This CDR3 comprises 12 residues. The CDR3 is CASSKVWTTRCV. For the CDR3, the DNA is TGTGCCAGCAGCAAAGTTTGGACCACCCGTTGCGTC.

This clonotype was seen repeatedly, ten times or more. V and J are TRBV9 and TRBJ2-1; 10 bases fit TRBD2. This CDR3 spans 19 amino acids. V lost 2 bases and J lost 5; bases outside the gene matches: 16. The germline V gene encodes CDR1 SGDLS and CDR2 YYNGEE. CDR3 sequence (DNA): TGTGCCAGCAGCGTCGAGCTACAGGTTTTTAGCGGGGGGAACAATGAGCAGTTCTTC. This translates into CASSVELQVFSGGNNEQFF.

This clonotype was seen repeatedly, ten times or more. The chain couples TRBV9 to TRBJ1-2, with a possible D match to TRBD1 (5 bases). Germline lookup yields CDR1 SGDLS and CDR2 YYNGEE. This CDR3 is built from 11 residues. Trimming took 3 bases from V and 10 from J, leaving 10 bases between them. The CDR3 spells CASSAGGDYTF. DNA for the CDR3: TGTGCCAGCAGCGCCGGGGGAGACTACACCTTC.

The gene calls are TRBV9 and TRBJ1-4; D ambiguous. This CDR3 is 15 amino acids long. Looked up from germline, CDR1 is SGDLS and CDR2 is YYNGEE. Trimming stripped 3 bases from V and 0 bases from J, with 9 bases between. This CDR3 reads CASSEGPSTNEKLFF. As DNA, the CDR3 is TGTGCCAGCAGCGAAGGGCCCTCAACTAATGAAAAACTGTTTTTT.

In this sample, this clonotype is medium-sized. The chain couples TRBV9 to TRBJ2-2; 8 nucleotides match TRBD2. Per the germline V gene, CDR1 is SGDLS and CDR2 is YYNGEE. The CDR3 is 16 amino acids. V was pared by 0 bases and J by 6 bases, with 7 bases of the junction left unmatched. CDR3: CASSVGGLGRAGELFF. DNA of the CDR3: TGTGCCAGCAGCGTAGGGGGCCTCGGGAGGGCCGGGGAGCTGTTTTTT.

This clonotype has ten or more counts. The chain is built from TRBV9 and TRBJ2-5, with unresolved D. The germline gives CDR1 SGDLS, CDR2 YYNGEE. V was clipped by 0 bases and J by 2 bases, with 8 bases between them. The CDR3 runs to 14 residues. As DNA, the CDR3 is TGTGCCAGCAGCGTAGGTCAGCAACAAGAGACCCAGTACTTC. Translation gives CASSVGQQQETQYF. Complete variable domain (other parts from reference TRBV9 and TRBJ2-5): DSGVTQTPKHLITATGQRVTLRCSPRSGDLSVYWYQQSLDQGLQFLIQYYNGEERAKGNILERFSAQQFPDLHSELNLSSLELGDSALYFCASSVGQQQETQYFGPGTRLLVL.

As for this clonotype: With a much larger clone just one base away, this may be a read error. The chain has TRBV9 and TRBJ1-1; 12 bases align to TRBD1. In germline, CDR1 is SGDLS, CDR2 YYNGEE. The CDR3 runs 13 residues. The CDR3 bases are TGTGCCAGCAGGGGACAGGGGGCCACTGGAGCTTTCTTT. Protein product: CASRGQGATGAFF.

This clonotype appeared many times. The CDR3, as DNA: TGTGCCAGCAGCGGAGGACAGCAAAATCAGCCCCAGCATTTT. As protein: CASSGGQQNQPQHF. The chain joins TRBV9 to TRBJ1-5; D possibly corresponds to TRBD1 (6 bases). V was shortened by 3 bases and J by 4 bases, with 11 bases between the two germline ends. CDR1 is SGDLS, CDR2 YYNGEE, per germline. The CDR3 runs 14 residues.

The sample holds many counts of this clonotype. In DNA form, the CDR3 reads TGTGCCAGCAGCGGGGGACAGTTAAACACCATATATTTT. This sequence encodes CASSGGQLNTIYF. This rearrangement joins TRBV9 to TRBJ1-3, with 7 bases identical to TRBD1. J was trimmed by 6 bases and V by 3 bases; bases with no gene match: 3. The germline V gene has CDR1 SGDLS and CDR2 YYNGEE. The CDR3 contains 13 residues.

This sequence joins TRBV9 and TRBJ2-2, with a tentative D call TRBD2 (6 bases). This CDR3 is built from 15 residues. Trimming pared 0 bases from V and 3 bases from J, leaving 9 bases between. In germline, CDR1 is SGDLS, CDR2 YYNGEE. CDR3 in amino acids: CASSVVGRHTGELFF. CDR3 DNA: TGTGCCAGCAGCGTAGTCGGGAGACACACCGGGGAGCTGTTTTTT.

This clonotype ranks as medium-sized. In DNA form, the CDR3 reads TGTGCCAGCAGCGTAGCGGGGGGGACCGGGGAGCTGTTTTTT. Its translation: CASSVAGGTGELFF. The chain links TRBV9 to TRBJ2-2; 8 nucleotides align to TRBD2. Trimming at V came to 0 bases and at J to 5 bases, leaving 0 bases not matched to a gene. The CDR3 loop spans 14 amino acids. Germline values: CDR1 SGDLS, CDR2 YYNGEE.

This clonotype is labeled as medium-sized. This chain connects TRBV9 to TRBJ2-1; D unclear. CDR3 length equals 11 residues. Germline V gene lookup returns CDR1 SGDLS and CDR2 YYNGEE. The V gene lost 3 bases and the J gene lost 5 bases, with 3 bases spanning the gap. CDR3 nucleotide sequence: TGTGCCAGCAGCGCCAACAATGAGCAGTTCTTC. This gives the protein CASSANNEQFF.

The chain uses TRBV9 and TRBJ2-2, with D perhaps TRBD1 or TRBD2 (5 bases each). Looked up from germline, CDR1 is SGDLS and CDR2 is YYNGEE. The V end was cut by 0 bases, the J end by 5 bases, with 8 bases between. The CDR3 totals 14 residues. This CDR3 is CASSVGGRTGELFF. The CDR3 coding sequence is TGTGCCAGCAGCGTAGGGGGACGGACCGGGGAGCTGTTTTTT. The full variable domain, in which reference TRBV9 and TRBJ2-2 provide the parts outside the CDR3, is DSGVTQTPKHLITATGQRVTLRCSPRSGDLSVYWYQQSLDQGLQFLIQYYNGEERAKGNILERFSAQQFPDLHSELNLSSLELGDSALYFCASSVGGRTGELFFGEGSRLTVL.

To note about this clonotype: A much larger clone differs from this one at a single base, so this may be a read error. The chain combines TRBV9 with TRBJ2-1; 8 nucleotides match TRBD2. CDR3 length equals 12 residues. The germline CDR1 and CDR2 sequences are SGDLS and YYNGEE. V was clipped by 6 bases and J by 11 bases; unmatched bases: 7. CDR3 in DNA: TGTGCCAGCACCTCGCGGGGGGCGCAGCAGTTCTTC. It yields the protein CASTSRGAQQFF.

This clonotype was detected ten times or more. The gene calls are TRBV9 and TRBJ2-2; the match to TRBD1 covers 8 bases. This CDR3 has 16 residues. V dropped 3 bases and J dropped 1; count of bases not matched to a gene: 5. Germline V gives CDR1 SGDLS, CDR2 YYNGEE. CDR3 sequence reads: CASSAKGTGNTGELFF. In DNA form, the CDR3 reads TGTGCCAGCAGCGCAAAAGGGACAGGGAACACCGGGGAGCTGTTTTTT.